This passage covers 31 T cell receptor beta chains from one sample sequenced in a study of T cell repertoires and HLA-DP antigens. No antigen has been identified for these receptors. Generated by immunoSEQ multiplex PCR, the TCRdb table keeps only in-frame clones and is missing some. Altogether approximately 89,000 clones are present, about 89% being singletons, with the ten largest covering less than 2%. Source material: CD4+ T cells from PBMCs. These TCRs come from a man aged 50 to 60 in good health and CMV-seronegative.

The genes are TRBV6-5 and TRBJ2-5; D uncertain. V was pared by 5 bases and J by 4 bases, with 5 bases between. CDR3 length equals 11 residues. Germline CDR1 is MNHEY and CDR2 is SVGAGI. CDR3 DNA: TGTGCCAGCAGTAACCCAGAGACCCAGTACTTC. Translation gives CASSNPETQYF.

CDR3: CASILGAVQGDGYTF. CDR3 DNA: TGTGCCAGCATCCTAGGGGCGGTACAGGGAGATGGCTACACCTTC. The chain carries TRBV6-6 and TRBJ1-2, with D possibly matching TRBD1 (6 bases). The V and J ends lost 7 bases and 6 bases respectively, with 21 bases between them. This CDR3 has 15 amino acids. Looked up from germline, CDR1 is MNHNY and CDR2 is SVGAGI (reference sequence).

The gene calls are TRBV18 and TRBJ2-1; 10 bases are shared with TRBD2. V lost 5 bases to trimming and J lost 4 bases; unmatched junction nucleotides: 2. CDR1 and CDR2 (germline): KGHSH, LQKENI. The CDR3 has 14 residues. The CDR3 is CASSSGGVYNEQFF. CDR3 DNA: TGTGCCAGCTCAAGCGGGGGGGTATACAATGAGCAGTTCTTC.

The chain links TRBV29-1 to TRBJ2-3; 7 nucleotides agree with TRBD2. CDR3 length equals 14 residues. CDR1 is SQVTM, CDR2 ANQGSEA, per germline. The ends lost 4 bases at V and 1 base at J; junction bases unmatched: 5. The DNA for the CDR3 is TGCAGCGTTGGGTCGCTAGCGGGCACAGATACGCAGTATTTT. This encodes CSVGSLAGTDTQYF.

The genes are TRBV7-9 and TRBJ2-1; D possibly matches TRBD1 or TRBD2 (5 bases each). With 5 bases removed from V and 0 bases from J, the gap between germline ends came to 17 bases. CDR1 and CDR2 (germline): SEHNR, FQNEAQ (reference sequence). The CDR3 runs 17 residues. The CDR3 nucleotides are TGTGCCAGCAGCCTCCTCGGGGCGTCGAGCTCCTACAATGAGCAGTTCTTC. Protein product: CASSLLGASSSYNEQFF.

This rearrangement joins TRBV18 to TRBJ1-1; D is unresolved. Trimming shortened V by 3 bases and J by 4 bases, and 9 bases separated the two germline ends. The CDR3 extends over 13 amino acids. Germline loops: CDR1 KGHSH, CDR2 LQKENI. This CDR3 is CASSPPPATEAFF. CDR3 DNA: TGTGCCAGCTCACCCCCACCAGCCACTGAAGCTTTCTTT.

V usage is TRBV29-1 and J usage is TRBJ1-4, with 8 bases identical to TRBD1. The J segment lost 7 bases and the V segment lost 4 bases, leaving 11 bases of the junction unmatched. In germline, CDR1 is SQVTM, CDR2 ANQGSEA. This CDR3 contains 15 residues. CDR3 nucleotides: TGCAGCGTTGCCCAGGGGGCGGGATTAGGTGAAAAACTGTTTTTT. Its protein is CSVAQGAGLGEKLFF.

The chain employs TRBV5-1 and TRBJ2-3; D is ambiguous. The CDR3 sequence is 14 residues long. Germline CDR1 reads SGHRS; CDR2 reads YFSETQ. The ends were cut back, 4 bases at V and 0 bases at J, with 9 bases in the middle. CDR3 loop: CASSQTPSTDTQYF. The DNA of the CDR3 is TGCGCCAGCAGCCAGACACCAAGCACAGATACGCAGTATTTT. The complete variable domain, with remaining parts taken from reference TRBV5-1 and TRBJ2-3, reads KAGVTQTPRYLIKTRGQQVTLSCSPISGHRSVSWYQQTPGQGLQFLFEYFSETQRNKGNFPGRFSGRQFSNSRSEMNVSTLELGDSALYLCASSQTPSTDTQYFGPGTRLTVL.

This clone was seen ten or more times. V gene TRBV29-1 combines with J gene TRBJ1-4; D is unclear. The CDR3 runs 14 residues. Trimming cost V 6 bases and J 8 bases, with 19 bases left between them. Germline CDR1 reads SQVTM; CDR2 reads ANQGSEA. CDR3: CSVQSGQSGEKLFF. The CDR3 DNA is TGCAGCGTCCAATCGGGCCAGTCCGGGGAAAAACTGTTTTTT.

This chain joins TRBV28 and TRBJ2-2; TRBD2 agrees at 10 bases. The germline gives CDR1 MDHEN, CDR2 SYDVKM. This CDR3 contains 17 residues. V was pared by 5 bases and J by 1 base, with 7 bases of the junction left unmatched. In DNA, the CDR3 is TGTGCCAGCAGTCTCCTAAGGACTAGCGGGAACACCGGGGAGCTGTTTTTT. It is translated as CASSLLRTSGNTGELFF.

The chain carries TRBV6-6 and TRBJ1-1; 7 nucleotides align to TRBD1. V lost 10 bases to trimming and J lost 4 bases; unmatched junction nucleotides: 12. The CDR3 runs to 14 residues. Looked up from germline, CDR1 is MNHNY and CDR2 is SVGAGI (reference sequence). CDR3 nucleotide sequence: TGTGCCATTGAGGACAGGCGGCGGGGCACTGAAGCTTTCTTT. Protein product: CAIEDRRRGTEAFF.

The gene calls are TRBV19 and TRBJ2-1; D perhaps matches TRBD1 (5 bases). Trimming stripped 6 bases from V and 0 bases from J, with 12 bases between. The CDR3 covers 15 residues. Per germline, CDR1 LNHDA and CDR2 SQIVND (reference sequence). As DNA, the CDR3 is TGTGCCAGTAGCCTGGACATGCGCTCCTACAATGAGCAGTTCTTC. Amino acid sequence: CASSLDMRSYNEQFF.

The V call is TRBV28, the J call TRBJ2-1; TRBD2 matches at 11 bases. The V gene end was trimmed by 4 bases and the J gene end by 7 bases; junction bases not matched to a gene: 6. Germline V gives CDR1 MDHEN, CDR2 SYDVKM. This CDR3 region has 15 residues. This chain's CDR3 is CASSSLAGVGNEQFF. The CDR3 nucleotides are TGTGCCAGCAGTTCACTAGCGGGAGTAGGGAATGAGCAGTTCTTC.

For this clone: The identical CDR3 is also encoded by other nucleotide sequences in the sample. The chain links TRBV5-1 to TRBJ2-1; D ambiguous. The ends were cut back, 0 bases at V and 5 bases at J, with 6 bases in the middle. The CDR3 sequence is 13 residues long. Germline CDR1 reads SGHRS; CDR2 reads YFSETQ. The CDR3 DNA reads TGCGCCAGCAGCTTGGTAGTGGACAATGAGCAGTTCTTC. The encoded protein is CASSLVVDNEQFF. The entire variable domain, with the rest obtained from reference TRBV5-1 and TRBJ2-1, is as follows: KAGVTQTPRYLIKTRGQQVTLSCSPISGHRSVSWYQQTPGQGLQFLFEYFSETQRNKGNFPGRFSGRQFSNSRSEMNVSTLELGDSALYLCASSLVVDNEQFFGPGTRLTVL.

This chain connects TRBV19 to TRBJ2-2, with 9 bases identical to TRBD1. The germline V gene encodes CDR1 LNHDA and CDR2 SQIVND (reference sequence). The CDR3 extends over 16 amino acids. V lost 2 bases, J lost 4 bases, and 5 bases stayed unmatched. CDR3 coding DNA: TGTGCCAGTAGTATAAGGACAGGGGACATCACCGGGGAGCTGTTTTTT. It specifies CASSIRTGDITGELFF.

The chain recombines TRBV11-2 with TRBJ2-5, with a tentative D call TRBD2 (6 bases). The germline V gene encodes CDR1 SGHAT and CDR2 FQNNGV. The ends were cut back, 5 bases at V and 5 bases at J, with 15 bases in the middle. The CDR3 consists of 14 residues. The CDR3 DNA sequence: TGTGCCAGCAGCCCCGTGCGGGGTTCTGAGACCCAGTACTTC. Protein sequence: CASSPVRGSETQYF.

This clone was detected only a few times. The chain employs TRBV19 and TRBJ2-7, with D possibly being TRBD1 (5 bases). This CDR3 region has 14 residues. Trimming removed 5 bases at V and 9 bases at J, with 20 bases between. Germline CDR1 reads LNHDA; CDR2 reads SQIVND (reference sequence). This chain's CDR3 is CASSPAHSSGPQYF. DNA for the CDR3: TGTGCCAGTAGTCCCGCCCATTCCTCAGGGCCGCAGTACTTC.

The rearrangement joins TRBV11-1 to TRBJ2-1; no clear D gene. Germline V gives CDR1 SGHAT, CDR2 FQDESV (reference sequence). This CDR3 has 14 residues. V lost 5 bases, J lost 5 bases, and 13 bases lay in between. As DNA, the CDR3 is TGTGCCAGCAGCAGATATACAGAAGACAATGAGCAGTTCTTC. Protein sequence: CASSRYTEDNEQFF.

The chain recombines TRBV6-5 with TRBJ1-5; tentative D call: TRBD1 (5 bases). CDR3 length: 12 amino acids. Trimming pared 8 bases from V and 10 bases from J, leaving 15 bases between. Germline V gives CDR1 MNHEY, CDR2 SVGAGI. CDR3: CASREGAGPQHF. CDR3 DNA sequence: TGTGCCAGCCGTGAAGGGGCGGGTCCCCAGCATTTT.

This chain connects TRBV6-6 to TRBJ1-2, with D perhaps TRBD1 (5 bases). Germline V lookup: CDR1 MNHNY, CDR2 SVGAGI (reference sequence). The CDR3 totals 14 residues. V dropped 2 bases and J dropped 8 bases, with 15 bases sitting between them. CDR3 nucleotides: TGTGCCAGCAGTTACGACCTCAGGGACCGGGGCTACACCTTC. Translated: CASSYDLRDRGYTF.

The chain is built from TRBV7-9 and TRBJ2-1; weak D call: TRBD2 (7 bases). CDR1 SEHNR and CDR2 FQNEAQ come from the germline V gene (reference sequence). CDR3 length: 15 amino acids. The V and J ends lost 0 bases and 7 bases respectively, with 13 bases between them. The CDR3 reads CASSLAGGGGNEQFF. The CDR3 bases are TGTGCCAGCAGCTTAGCGGGGGGCGGGGGAAATGAGCAGTTCTTC.

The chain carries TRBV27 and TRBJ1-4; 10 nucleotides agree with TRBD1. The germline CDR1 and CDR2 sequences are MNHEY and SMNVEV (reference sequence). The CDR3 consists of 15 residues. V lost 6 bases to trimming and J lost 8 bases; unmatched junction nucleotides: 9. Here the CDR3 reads CASSRDRGRDEKLFF. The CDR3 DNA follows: TGTGCCAGCAGCCGGGACAGGGGCCGGGACGAAAAACTGTTTTTT.

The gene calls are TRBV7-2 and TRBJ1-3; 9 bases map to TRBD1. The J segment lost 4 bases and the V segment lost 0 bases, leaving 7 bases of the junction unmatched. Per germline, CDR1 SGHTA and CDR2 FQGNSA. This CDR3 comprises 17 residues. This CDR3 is CASSLAGTGTGGNTIYF. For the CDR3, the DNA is TGTGCCAGCAGCTTAGCCGGAACCGGGACAGGGGGAAACACCATATATTTT.

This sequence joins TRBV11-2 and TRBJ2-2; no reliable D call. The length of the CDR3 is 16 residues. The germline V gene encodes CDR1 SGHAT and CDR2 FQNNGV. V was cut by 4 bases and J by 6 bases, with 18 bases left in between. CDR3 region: CASSSVGGSTAGELFF. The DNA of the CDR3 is TGTGCCAGCAGCTCCGTGGGCGGTTCAACGGCCGGGGAGCTGTTTTTT.

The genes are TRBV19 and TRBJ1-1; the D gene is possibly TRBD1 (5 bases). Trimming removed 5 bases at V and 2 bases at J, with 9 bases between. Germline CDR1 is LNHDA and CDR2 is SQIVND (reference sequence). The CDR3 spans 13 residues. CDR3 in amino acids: CASSFQGNTEAFF. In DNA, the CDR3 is TGTGCCAGTAGTTTCCAGGGTAACACTGAAGCTTTCTTT. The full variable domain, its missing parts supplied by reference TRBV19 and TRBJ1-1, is DGGITQSPKYLFRKEGQNVTLSCEQNLNHDAMYWYRQDPGQGLRLIYYSQIVNDFQKGDIAEGYSVSREKKESFPLTVTSAQKNPTAFYLCASSFQGNTEAFFGQGTRLTVV.

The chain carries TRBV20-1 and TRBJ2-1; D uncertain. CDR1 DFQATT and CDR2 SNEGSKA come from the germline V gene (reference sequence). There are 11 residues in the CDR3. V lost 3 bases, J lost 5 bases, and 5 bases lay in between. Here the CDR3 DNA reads TGCAGTGCTAGCAGCCACAATGAGCAGTTCTTC. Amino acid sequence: CSASSHNEQFF.

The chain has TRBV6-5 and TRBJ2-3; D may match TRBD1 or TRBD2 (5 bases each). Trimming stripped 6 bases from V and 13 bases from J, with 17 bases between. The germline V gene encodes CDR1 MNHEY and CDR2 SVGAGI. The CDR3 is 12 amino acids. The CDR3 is CASSSERGVEYF. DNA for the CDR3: TGTGCCAGCAGCTCGGAACGGGGCGTGGAGTATTTT.

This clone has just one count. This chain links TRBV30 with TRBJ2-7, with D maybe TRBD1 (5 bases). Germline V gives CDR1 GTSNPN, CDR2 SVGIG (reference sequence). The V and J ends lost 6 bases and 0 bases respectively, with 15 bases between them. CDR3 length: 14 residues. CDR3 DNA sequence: TGTGCCTGCCTTGGACACCGTAGCTCCTACGAGCAGTACTTC. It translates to CACLGHRSSYEQYF.

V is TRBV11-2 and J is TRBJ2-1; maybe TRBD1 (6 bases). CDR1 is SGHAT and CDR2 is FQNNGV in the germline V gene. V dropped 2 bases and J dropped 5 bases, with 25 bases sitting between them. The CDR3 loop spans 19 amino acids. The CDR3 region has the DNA TGTGCCAGCAGCTTATTGAGCCGGTTGAGGCAGGGGTCCCACAATGAGCAGTTCTTC. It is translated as CASSLLSRLRQGSHNEQFF.

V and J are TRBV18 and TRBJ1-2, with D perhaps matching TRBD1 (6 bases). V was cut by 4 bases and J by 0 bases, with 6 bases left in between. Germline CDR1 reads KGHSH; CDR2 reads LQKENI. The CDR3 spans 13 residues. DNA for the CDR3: TGTGCCAGCTCACGGACAGCTAACTATGGCTACACCTTC. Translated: CASSRTANYGYTF.

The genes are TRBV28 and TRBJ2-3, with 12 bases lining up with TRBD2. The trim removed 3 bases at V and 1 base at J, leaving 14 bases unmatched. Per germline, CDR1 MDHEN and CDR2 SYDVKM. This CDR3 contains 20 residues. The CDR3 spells CASSFPPGLAGGPRTDTQYF. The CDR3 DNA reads TGTGCCAGCAGTTTCCCCCCCGGGCTAGCGGGAGGGCCTCGCACAGATACGCAGTATTTT.